One and the same sample provided the 17 T cell receptor beta chains below, sequenced in a study of CD8+CD57+ T cells in acquired aplastic anemia (dated by TCRdb to the late 2010s). The run used an Illumina HiSeq 2000. Genomic DNA served as template for TCR beta VDJ combination and CDR3 sequence profiling. TCRdb reprocessed the public reads (quality trimming at Q25 with fastp, clone calling with MiXCR) and kept in-frame beta chains. CDR3 protein duplicates are merged, each entry listing the most common genes and DNA. This sample is represented by about 270,000 distinct CDR3 sequences; roughly half of them were singletons. Jointly, the top ten make up 7% to 9% of the sample. The sequencing input was sorted CD4+, CD8+, or CD8+CD57+ T cells (not recorded which) from PBMCs. These receptors were obtained from a human donor with severe aplastic anemia or a healthy control (not recorded which).

This clonotype was detected ten times or more. The rearrangement uses TRBV20-1 and TRBJ2-1, with 9 bases fitting TRBD2. J lost 6 bases, V lost 5 bases, and 8 bases had no gene match. Germline values: CDR1 DFQATT, CDR2 SNEGSKA (reference sequence). The CDR3 covers 14 residues. As DNA, the CDR3 is TGCAGTGCTGACGGCGGGGGGGCTCTCAATGAGCAGTTCTTC. Translating gives CSADGGGALNEQFF.

The table lists this clonotype with many counts. The chain is built from TRBV19 and TRBJ1-5; D ambiguous. Germline loops: CDR1 LNHDA, CDR2 SQIVND (reference sequence). The CDR3 contains 16 residues. The V end lost 5 bases, the J end lost 2 bases, and 16 bases lay between the germline ends. CDR3 sequence: CASSSTLPGGNQPQHF. The DNA of the CDR3 is TGTGCCAGTAGTTCCACCCTCCCCGGAGGCAATCAGCCCCAGCATTTT. Full variable domain (missing parts from reference TRBV19 and TRBJ1-5): DGGITQSPKYLFRKEGQNVTLSCEQNLNHDAMYWYRQDPGQGLRLIYYSQIVNDFQKGDIAEGYSVSREKKESFPLTVTSAQKNPTAFYLCASSSTLPGGNQPQHFGDGTRLSIL.

The count of this clonotype is one. One junction end does not reproduce the germline sequence, and a read error may be involved. The J gene is TRBJ2-2, the V gene TRBV7-9, with no clear D. CDR1 SEHNR and CDR2 FQNEAQ come from the germline V gene (reference sequence). CDR3 size: 14 residues. The CDR3 sequence is CASGLRKALGELFF. The CDR3 nucleotides are TGTGCCAGCGGCTTAAGAAAGGCTCTCGGGGAGCTGTTTTTT.

This clonotype was found once. The J gene is TRBJ1-2, the V gene TRBV19; D unresolved. The germline gives CDR1 LNHDA, CDR2 SQIVND (reference sequence). The CDR3 extends over 11 amino acids. The V end lost 5 bases, the J end lost 7 bases, and 8 bases lay between the germline ends. Here the CDR3 reads CASSLHCGYTF. CDR3 coding DNA: TGTGCCAGTAGTCTGCACTGTGGCTACACCTTC.

V and J are TRBV7-8 and TRBJ2-3, with 14 bases lining up with TRBD2. The CDR3 is 17 residues long. Germline values: CDR1 SGHVS, CDR2 FQNEAQ. V was clipped by 1 base and J by 1 base; unmatched bases: 1. In nucleotides, the CDR3 is TGTGCCAGCAGCTTAGAGGGACTAGCGGGAGGCACAGATACGCAGTATTTT. It encodes CASSLEGLAGGTDTQYF.

With regard to this clonotype: This sequence may be a read error, since a much larger clone differs from it by one base. The gene calls are TRBV30 and TRBJ1-3; D is uncertain. Germline V gene data show CDR1 as GTSNPN and CDR2 as SVGIG (reference sequence). CDR3 size: 13 residues. The ends were cut back, 8 bases at V and 2 bases at J, with 13 bases in the middle. The CDR3 region has the DNA TGTGCCGGAGAAAGGGCCCCTGGAAACACCATATATTTT. It yields the protein CAGERAPGNTIYF.

The J gene is TRBJ1-1, the V gene TRBV12-3 or TRBV12-4; D may be TRBD1 (5 bases). The ends were cut back, 6 bases at V and 10 bases at J, with 12 bases in the middle. The CDR3 consists of 11 residues. The CDR3 DNA sequence: TGTGCCAGCAGGCTAGGGACGACAGCTTTCTTT. Translated, it gives CASRLGTTAFF.

This clonotype has a count of ten or more. In nucleotides, the CDR3 is TGTGCCAGTAGTATTCTCGTTTCGCGGGCTGAACGCGGCTACACCTTC. This encodes CASSILVSRAERGYTF. This chain uses TRBV19 with TRBJ1-2; D gene ambiguous. Germline V gives CDR1 LNHDA, CDR2 SQIVND (reference sequence). The V end lost 3 bases, the J end lost 8 bases, and 22 bases lay between the germline ends. This CDR3 is built from 16 residues.

The V gene is TRBV20-1, the J gene TRBJ1-4, with TRBD1 as a possible D gene (5 bases). This CDR3 is built from 15 residues. V was cut by 3 bases and J by 4 bases, with 15 bases left in between. In germline, CDR1 is DFQATT, CDR2 SNEGSKA (reference sequence). CDR3 in DNA: TGCAGTGCTAGTCCCCGCCTGGGGGTTAATGAAAAACTGTTTTTT. This translates into CSASPRLGVNEKLFF.

This clonotype was recorded at least ten times. The V gene is TRBV5-1, the J gene TRBJ1-2; 11 nucleotides agree with TRBD1. Germline CDR1 and CDR2: SGHRS and YFSETQ. The ends lost 0 bases at V and 7 bases at J; junction bases unmatched: 5. CDR3 length: 15 residues. DNA for the CDR3: TGCGCCAGCAGCTTGGCGGGACAGGGGGGACTTGGCTACACCTTC. Its protein product is CASSLAGQGGLGYTF. Combining the CDR3 with reference TRBV5-1 and TRBJ1-2 gives the whole variable domain KAGVTQTPRYLIKTRGQQVTLSCSPISGHRSVSWYQQTPGQGLQFLFEYFSETQRNKGNFPGRFSGRQFSNSRSEMNVSTLELGDSALYLCASSLAGQGGLGYTFGSGTRLTVV.

This clonotype has ten or more counts. The genes are TRBV19 and TRBJ2-7, with D perhaps TRBD1 (6 bases). The CDR3 is 12 amino acids. V was shortened by 4 bases and J by 4 bases, with 8 bases between the two germline ends. Germline CDR1 reads LNHDA; CDR2 reads SQIVND (reference sequence). The CDR3 is CASSRQEYEQYF. CDR3 in DNA: TGTGCCAGTAGTAGACAGGAGTACGAGCAGTACTTC.

The chain links TRBV2 to TRBJ1-5, with D maybe TRBD1 (5 bases). Germline CDR1 reads SNHLY; CDR2 reads FYNNEI. Trimming left V 4 bases short and J 7 bases short, with 14 bases between. The CDR3 runs to 14 residues. CDR3 DNA: TGTGCCAGCAGTGCCCCGAGGGGCGACCAGCCCCAGCATTTT. It yields the protein CASSAPRGDQPQHF.

This chain joins TRBV3-1 and TRBJ1-5, with D perhaps TRBD1 (6 bases). This CDR3 region has 15 residues. Trimming took off 1 base at V and 7 bases at J, with 14 bases between the two ends. CDR1 and CDR2 (germline): LGHDT, YNNKEL (reference sequence). The DNA for the CDR3 is TGTGCCAGCAGCCAAGCGGGGTTCAGGGGACAGCCCCAGCATTTT. Its translation is CASSQAGFRGQPQHF.

This clonotype was counted once. The V and J genes are TRBV4-2 and TRBJ2-7; a possible D gene is TRBD1 (5 bases). The CDR3 consists of 14 residues. CDR1 and CDR2 (germline): LGHNA, YNFKEQ. V was pared by 3 bases and J by 4 bases, with 13 bases between. CDR3 DNA: TGTGCCAGCAGCCATCACCTAGACAGTTACGAGCAGTACTTC. Translation gives CASSHHLDSYEQYF.

This clonotype appeared a few times. This sequence joins TRBV20-1 and TRBJ1-6; 7 bases align to TRBD1. The CDR3 covers 16 residues. Germline values: CDR1 DFQATT, CDR2 SNEGSKA (reference sequence). After removal of 3 bases from V and 1 base from J, the junction contained 6 bases not matched to a gene. The chain's CDR3 is CSASSGGRSYNSPLHF. In DNA form, the CDR3 reads TGCAGTGCTAGCTCAGGGGGGAGATCCTATAATTCACCCCTCCACTTT.

CDR3 region: CAITRDRGDEQYF. DNA of the CDR3: TGTGCCATCACCCGGGACAGGGGCGACGAGCAGTACTTC. The rearrangement uses TRBV10-3 and TRBJ2-7, with 10 nucleotides matching TRBD1. Germline V gene data show CDR1 as ENHRY and CDR2 as SYGVKD. The CDR3 consists of 13 residues. V lost 7 bases, J lost 5 bases, and 5 bases stayed unmatched.

The V call is TRBV20-1, the J call TRBJ1-2; D perhaps matches TRBD1 (6 bases). The length of the CDR3 is 14 residues. V lost 3 bases and J 0 bases, leaving 11 bases between the germline ends. Germline loops: CDR1 DFQATT, CDR2 SNEGSKA (reference sequence). DNA for the CDR3: TGCAGTGCTAGGTCGGGACATTCTAACTATGGCTACACCTTC. Translated: CSARSGHSNYGYTF.